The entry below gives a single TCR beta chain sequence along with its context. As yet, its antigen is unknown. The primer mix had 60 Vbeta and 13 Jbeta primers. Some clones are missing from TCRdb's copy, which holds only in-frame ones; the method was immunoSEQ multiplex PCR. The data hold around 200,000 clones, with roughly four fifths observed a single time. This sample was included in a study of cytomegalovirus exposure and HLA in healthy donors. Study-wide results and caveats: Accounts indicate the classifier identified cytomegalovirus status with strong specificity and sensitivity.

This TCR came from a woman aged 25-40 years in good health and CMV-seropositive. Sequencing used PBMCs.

The CDR3 DNA reads as TGTGCCAGCAGTGTAATAGGACAGGGTCAAGAAAAACTGTTTTTT. It translates to CASSVIGQGQEKLFF. The chain recombines TRBV6-1 with TRBJ1-4; TRBD1 aligns across 8 bases. The CDR3 is 15 residues long. Germline CDR1 and CDR2: MNHNS and SASEGT. Germline trimming cut 4 bases from V and 8 bases from J; bases unmatched to any gene: 9.